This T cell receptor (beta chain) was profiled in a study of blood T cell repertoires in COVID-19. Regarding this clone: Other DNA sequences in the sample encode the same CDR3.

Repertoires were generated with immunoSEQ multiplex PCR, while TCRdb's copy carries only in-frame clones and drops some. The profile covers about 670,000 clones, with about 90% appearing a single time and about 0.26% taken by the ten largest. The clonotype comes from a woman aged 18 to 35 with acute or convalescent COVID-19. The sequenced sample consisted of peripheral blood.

CDR3 residues: CSASYSSYNEQFF. The CDR3 DNA is TGCAGTGCTAGTTACAGCTCCTACAATGAGCAGTTCTTC. The chain combines TRBV20-1 with TRBJ2-1; unclear D gene. The CDR3 is 13 residues long. The germline V gene has CDR1 DFQATT and CDR2 SNEGSKA (reference sequence). The ends were cut back, 3 bases at V and 0 bases at J, with 6 bases in the middle.